The 18 T cell receptor beta chains presented below share a single source sample, sequenced in a study of blood T cell repertoires in COVID-19. Libraries were prepared by immunoSEQ multiplex PCR; TCRdb keeps only in-frame clonotypes and omits some of them. This sample yields approximately 120,000 clones, of which more than 60% are seen a single time; roughly 2% belongs to the top ten. Sequencing was performed on peripheral blood. The source is a woman in her 70s with acute or convalescent COVID-19.

The chain links TRBV4-3 to TRBJ1-2; 9 bases line up with TRBD1. Trimming took 4 bases from V and 4 from J; bases not matched to a gene: 10. The germline CDR1 and CDR2 sequences are LGHNA and YSLEER. CDR3 length equals 16 residues. The CDR3 sequence: CASSPEPQGARYGYTF. The CDR3, as DNA: TGCGCCAGCAGCCCCGAACCACAGGGGGCTCGCTATGGCTACACCTTC.

In DNA, the CDR3 is TGTGCCAGTACCTCCGCCTCGGGAGCGGGAGGGCAGTTCTTC. Amino acid sequence: CASTSASGAGGQFF. The V call is TRBV19, the J call TRBJ2-1; 9 bases are shared with TRBD2. CDR3 size: 14 residues. V was pared by 7 bases and J by 12 bases, with 13 bases of the junction left unmatched. Germline-derived CDR1 and CDR2 are LNHDA and SQIVND (reference sequence).

In its sample, this clone was seen many times. The V and J genes are TRBV7-2 and TRBJ1-2; tentatively, D is TRBD1 (6 bases). Deletions cut 3 bases from V and 3 bases from J, with 17 bases between. Germline values: CDR1 SGHTA, CDR2 FQGNSA. CDR3 length: 16 amino acids. CDR3 region: CASSFVSGTSDYGYTF. In DNA, the CDR3 is TGTGCCAGCAGCTTCGTTTCAGGGACATCGGACTATGGCTACACCTTC.

The chain links TRBV6-2 or TRBV6-3 to TRBJ2-1, with 9 bases aligning to TRBD2. The trim removed 4 bases at V and 1 base at J, leaving 11 bases unmatched. The germline V gene has CDR1 MNHEY and CDR2 SVGEGT. This CDR3 has 18 residues. This chain's CDR3 is CASSSAGGRTWSYNEQFF. The CDR3 nucleotides read TGTGCCAGCAGTTCGGCGGGAGGGCGGACTTGGTCCTACAATGAGCAGTTCTTC.

This clone has just a few counts. V and J are TRBV5-4 and TRBJ2-1; 7 bases align to TRBD1. Germline V gene data show CDR1 as SGHNT and CDR2 as YYREEE (reference sequence). The CDR3 has 14 residues. V dropped 3 bases and J dropped 0; count of bases not matched to a gene: 0. CDR3 protein: CASSWDSSYNEQFF. DNA of the CDR3: TGTGCCAGCAGCTGGGACAGCTCCTACAATGAGCAGTTCTTC. Using reference TRBV5-4 and TRBJ2-1 for the parts outside the CDR3, the full variable domain is ETGVTQSPTHLIKTRGQQVTLRCSSQSGHNTVSWYQQALGQGPQFIFQYYREEENGRGNFPPRFSGLQFPNYSSELNVNALELDDSALYLCASSWDSSYNEQFFGPGTRLTVL.

The chain is built from TRBV23-1 and TRBJ2-1; the match to TRBD2 covers 7 bases. TRBV23-1 is marked as an open reading frame, function uncertain. Trimming removed 2 bases from V and 2 bases from J; junction bases left unmatched: 12. The CDR3 has 18 residues. The CDR3 is CASSQTGGRAPTYNEQFF. The DNA of the CDR3 is TGCGCCAGCAGTCAAACGGGAGGCCGAGCCCCGACCTACAATGAGCAGTTCTTC.

This clone was counted only a few times. The chain has TRBV2 and TRBJ2-7; D possibly corresponds to TRBD1 (5 bases). V was clipped by 7 bases and J by 6 bases, with 19 bases between them. The CDR3 sequence is 14 residues long. In germline, CDR1 is SNHLY, CDR2 FYNNEI. DNA for the CDR3: TGTGCCAGCACCCTGATTCCTACAGGCGGCGAGCAGTACTTC. It yields the protein CASTLIPTGGEQYF.

The chain carries TRBV20-1 and TRBJ1-2; a weak D match, TRBD1 (5 bases). V lost 0 bases to trimming and J lost 7 bases, with 6 bases between them. Germline values: CDR1 DFQATT, CDR2 SNEGSKA (reference sequence). CDR3 length: 11 amino acids. The CDR3 bases are TGCAGTGCTAGAGACAGGGCTGGCTACACCTTC. Its protein product is CSARDRAGYTF.

The chain carries TRBV5-4 and TRBJ2-4; D may be TRBD2 (6 bases). The V gene lost 3 bases and the J gene lost 8 bases, with 6 bases spanning the gap. Germline V gene lookup returns CDR1 SGHNT and CDR2 YYREEE (reference sequence). The CDR3 has 11 residues. CDR3 nucleotides: TGTGCCAGCAGCTGGGGGGACATTCAGTACTTC. Translating it yields CASSWGDIQYF.

The J gene is TRBJ1-4, the V gene TRBV7-2; a weak D match, TRBD1 (6 bases). The CDR3 totals 15 residues. The germline gives CDR1 SGHTA, CDR2 FQGNSA. V was shortened by 3 bases and J by 3 bases, with 11 bases between the two germline ends. The CDR3 region is CASSFTTGPNEKLFF. The CDR3 DNA follows: TGTGCCAGCAGCTTCACGACAGGACCTAATGAAAAACTGTTTTTT.

This chain links TRBV6-5 with TRBJ2-7; possible D gene TRBD2, 7 bases. This CDR3 region has 15 residues. V lost 6 bases to trimming and J lost 3 bases, with 18 bases between them. The germline V gene encodes CDR1 MNHEY and CDR2 SVGAGI. CDR3 amino acids: CASSARRGGGYEQYF. The DNA of the CDR3 is TGTGCCAGCAGCGCCCGTAGGGGAGGGGGCTACGAGCAGTACTTC.

This chain uses TRBV28 with TRBJ1-2, with D hard to call. The CDR3 length is 14 residues. Between the trimmed V and J ends, which lost 5 bases and 0 bases, there was a span of 10 bases. Germline CDR1 is MDHEN and CDR2 is SYDVKM. The CDR3 sequence is CASSVQTANYGYTF. CDR3 coding DNA: TGTGCCAGCAGTGTACAGACCGCTAACTATGGCTACACCTTC.

The chain couples TRBV2 to TRBJ2-3; possibly TRBD1 for D (5 bases). With 0 bases removed from V and 4 bases from J, the gap between germline ends came to 8 bases. CDR3 length: 14 amino acids. The germline V gene encodes CDR1 SNHLY and CDR2 FYNNEI. DNA of the CDR3: TGTGCCAGCAGTGAAGCCACGACAGCAGATACGCAGTATTTT. Protein product: CASSEATTADTQYF.

As DNA, the CDR3 is TGCGCCAGCAGTCAATCTCAGGGGCTGTGCACCGGGGAGCTGTTTTTT. Translation gives CASSQSQGLCTGELFF. The rearrangement uses TRBV23-1 and TRBJ2-2, with D tentatively TRBD1 (6 bases). TRBV23-1 counts as an open reading frame of uncertain function. This CDR3 spans 16 amino acids. V was shortened by 0 bases and J by 4 bases, with 12 bases between the two germline ends.

The chain has TRBV18 and TRBJ2-7; possibly TRBD1 for D (5 bases). The germline CDR1 and CDR2 sequences are KGHSH and LQKENI. The CDR3 totals 14 residues. V was trimmed by 0 bases and J by 3 bases, leaving 9 bases between them. The CDR3 DNA is TGTGCCAGCTCACCACCGGCACAGGACTACGAGCAGTACTTC. This encodes CASSPPAQDYEQYF.

The chain is built from TRBV19 and TRBJ1-4, with D uncertain. The CDR3 sequence is 14 residues long. Trimming took off 6 bases at V and 4 bases at J, with 12 bases between the two ends. Germline V gives CDR1 LNHDA, CDR2 SQIVND (reference sequence). CDR3 region: CASSVTGYNEKLFF. The CDR3 DNA is TGTGCCAGTAGCGTTACGGGTTATAATGAAAAACTGTTTTTT.

V and J are TRBV2 and TRBJ1-1, with D possibly matching TRBD1 (6 bases). V was pared by 6 bases and J by 1 base, with 12 bases between. The CDR3 totals 14 residues. Germline CDR1 is SNHLY and CDR2 is FYNNEI. CDR3 sequence reads: CASRGRGGNTEAFF. CDR3 sequence (DNA): TGTGCCAGCAGGGGCAGGGGTGGGAACACTGAAGCTTTCTTT.

At least ten counts were recorded for this clone. The chain links TRBV29-1 to TRBJ2-7; D possibly corresponds to TRBD1 (6 bases). The germline V and J ends were trimmed by 0 bases and 9 bases, with 15 bases remaining between them. The CDR3 totals 13 residues. In germline, CDR1 is SQVTM, CDR2 ANQGSEA. This CDR3 reads CSVEEQTGSGQYF. CDR3 nucleotide sequence: TGCAGCGTTGAAGAGCAAACAGGGTCCGGGCAGTACTTC.